The 6 T cell receptor beta chains in this list originate from one sample, sequenced in a study of OX40 agonist ivuxolimab in advanced cancers. TCRdb keeps only in-frame clones here, not all; method: immunoSEQ multiplex PCR. In the table there are 60,000 to 85,000 clones, around nine tenths of which are singletons. The specimen comprised CD4+ or CD8+ T cells sorted from blood, sampled in a trial of the OX40 agonist ivuxolimab. The receptors derive from an adult with an advanced solid tumor such as melanoma, head and neck, liver or kidney cancer.

The V and J genes are TRBV5-1 and TRBJ2-1; TRBD1 might be the D (5 bases). Per germline, CDR1 SGHRS and CDR2 YFSETQ. Trimming pared 0 bases from V and 5 bases from J, leaving 9 bases between. The CDR3 sequence is 14 residues long. CDR3 sequence: CASSLGGRDNEQFF. CDR3 coding DNA: TGCGCCAGCAGCTTGGGGGGCAGGGACAATGAGCAGTTCTTC.

The rearrangement joins TRBV27 to TRBJ2-7; D gene uncertain. V lost 3 bases and J lost 1, with 10 bases in between. Per germline, CDR1 MNHEY and CDR2 SMNVEV (reference sequence). This CDR3 comprises 14 residues. Here the CDR3 reads CASSLRTESYEQYF. The CDR3 coding sequence is TGTGCCAGCAGTTTGAGGACCGAGTCCTACGAGCAGTACTTC.

This chain joins TRBV2 and TRBJ1-1, with unresolved D. The CDR3 consists of 12 residues. In germline, CDR1 is SNHLY, CDR2 FYNNEI. Trimming pared 2 bases from V and 6 bases from J, leaving 7 bases between. CDR3: CASSENGPEAFF. DNA for the CDR3: TGTGCCAGCAGTGAAAACGGGCCTGAAGCTTTCTTT.

The gene calls are TRBV7-9 and TRBJ2-3; D is possibly TRBD2 (5 bases). The ends were cut back, 3 bases at V and 4 bases at J, with 11 bases in the middle. The length of the CDR3 is 14 residues. Germline values: CDR1 SEHNR, CDR2 FQNEAQ (reference sequence). In nucleotides, the CDR3 is TGTGCCAGCAGCTTGCGGACTCTTGCAGATACGCAGTATTTT. Protein sequence: CASSLRTLADTQYF. The full variable domain, rest sourced from reference TRBV7-9 and TRBJ2-3, is DTGVSQNPRHKITKRGQNVTFRCDPISEHNRLYWYRQTLGQGPEFLTYFQNEAQLEKSRLLSDRFSAERPKGSFSTLEIQRTEQGDSAMYLCASSLRTLADTQYFGPGTRLTVL.

The rearrangement uses TRBV11-3 and TRBJ2-3; D unresolved. Trimming took off 6 bases at V and 0 bases at J, with 4 bases between the two ends. There are 12 residues in the CDR3. Looked up from germline, CDR1 is SGHNT and CDR2 is YENEEA. The CDR3 bases are TGTGCCAGCAGAGCCAGCACAGATACGCAGTATTTT. Protein product: CASRASTDTQYF.

The V gene is TRBV23-1, the J gene TRBJ1-1; no clear D gene. TRBV23-1 is an open reading frame, and its role is uncertain. CDR3 size: 14 residues. V was clipped by 0 bases and J by 6 bases, with 11 bases between them. The CDR3 DNA sequence: TGCGCCAGCAGTCAATCGGTCAGGTTCGCTGAAGCTTTCTTT. It specifies CASSQSVRFAEAFF.